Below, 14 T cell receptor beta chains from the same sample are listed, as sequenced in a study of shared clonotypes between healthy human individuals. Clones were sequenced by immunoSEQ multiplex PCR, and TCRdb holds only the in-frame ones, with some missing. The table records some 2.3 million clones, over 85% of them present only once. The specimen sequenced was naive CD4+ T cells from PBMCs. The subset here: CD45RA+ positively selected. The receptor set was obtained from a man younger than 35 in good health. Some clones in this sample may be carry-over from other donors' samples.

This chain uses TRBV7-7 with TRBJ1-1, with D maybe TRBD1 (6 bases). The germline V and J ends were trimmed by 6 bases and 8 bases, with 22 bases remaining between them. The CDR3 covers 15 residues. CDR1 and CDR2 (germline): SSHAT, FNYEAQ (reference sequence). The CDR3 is CASSIDGQPRTEAFF. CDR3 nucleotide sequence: TGTGCCAGCAGTATAGATGGACAGCCAAGAACCGAAGCTTTCTTT.

CDR3 nucleotides: TGTGCCAGCAGCCAAGATCCGGTGGGGGAGCTGTTTTTT. Translated: CASSQDPVGELFF. The V call is TRBV4-2, the J call TRBJ2-2; D gene uncertain. V lost 0 bases and J lost 8, with 7 bases in between. Germline V gene data show CDR1 as LGHNA and CDR2 as YNFKEQ. The CDR3 is made up of 13 amino acids.

The CDR3, as DNA: TGTGCCAGCAGTGAAGGGTGGGGTCCCCCCTACGAGCAGTACTTC. Protein product: CASSEGWGPPYEQYF. The rearrangement uses TRBV2 and TRBJ2-7, with no clear D. The CDR3 covers 15 residues. Per germline, CDR1 SNHLY and CDR2 FYNNEI. V lost 1 base to trimming and J lost 2 bases, with 12 bases between them.

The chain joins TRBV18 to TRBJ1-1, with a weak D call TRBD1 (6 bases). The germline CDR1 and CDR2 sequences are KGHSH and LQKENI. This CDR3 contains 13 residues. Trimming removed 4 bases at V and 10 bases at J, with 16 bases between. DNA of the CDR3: TGTGCCAGCTCACTAGGACAGACCGCTGTAGCTTTCTTT. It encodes CASSLGQTAVAFF.

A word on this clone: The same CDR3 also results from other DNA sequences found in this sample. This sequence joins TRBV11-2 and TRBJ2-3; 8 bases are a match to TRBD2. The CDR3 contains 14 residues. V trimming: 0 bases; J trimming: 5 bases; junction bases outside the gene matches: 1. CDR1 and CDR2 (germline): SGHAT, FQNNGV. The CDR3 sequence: CASSLDLAGDTQYF. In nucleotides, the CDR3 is TGTGCCAGCAGCTTAGACCTAGCGGGAGATACGCAGTATTTT.

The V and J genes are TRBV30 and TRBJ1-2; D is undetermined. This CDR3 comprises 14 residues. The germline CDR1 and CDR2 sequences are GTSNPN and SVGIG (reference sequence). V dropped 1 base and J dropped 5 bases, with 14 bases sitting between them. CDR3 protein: CAWSGKKTPYGYTF. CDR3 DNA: TGTGCCTGGAGTGGAAAGAAGACGCCTTATGGCTACACCTTC.

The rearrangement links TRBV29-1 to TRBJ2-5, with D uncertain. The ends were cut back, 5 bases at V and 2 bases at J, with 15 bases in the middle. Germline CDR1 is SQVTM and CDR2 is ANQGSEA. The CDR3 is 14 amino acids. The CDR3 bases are TGCAGCGTTCCCGACACCTACACTCAAGAGACCCAGTACTTC. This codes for CSVPDTYTQETQYF.

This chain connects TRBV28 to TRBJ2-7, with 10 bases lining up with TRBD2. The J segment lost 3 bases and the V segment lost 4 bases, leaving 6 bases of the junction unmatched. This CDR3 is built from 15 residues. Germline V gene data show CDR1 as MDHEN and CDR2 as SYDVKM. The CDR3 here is CASSWRAGGDYEQYF. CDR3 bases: TGTGCCAGCAGTTGGAGAGCGGGGGGGGACTACGAGCAGTACTTC.

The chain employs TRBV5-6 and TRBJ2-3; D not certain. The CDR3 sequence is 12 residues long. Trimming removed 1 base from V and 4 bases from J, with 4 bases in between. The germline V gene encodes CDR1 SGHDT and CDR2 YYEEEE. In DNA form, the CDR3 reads TGTGCCAGCAGCTTGACACCAGATACGCAGTATTTT. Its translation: CASSLTPDTQYF.

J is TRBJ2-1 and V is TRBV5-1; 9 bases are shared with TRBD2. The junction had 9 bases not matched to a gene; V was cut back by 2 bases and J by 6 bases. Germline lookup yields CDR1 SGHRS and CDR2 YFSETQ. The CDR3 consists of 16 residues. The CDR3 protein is CASSFIPGLAPNEQFF. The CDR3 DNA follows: TGCGCCAGCAGCTTCATTCCGGGACTAGCCCCCAATGAGCAGTTCTTC.

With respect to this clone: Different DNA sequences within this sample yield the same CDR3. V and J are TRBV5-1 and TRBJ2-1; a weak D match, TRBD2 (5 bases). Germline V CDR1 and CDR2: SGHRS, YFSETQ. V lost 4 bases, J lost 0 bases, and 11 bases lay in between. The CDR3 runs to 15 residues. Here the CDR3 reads CASSPDSSSYNEQFF. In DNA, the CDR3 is TGCGCCAGCAGCCCGGACTCGAGCTCCTACAATGAGCAGTTCTTC.

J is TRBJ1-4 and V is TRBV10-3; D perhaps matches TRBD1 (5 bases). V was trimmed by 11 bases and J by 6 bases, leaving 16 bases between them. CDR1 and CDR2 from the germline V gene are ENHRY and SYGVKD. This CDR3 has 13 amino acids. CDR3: CAASRDLDEKLFF. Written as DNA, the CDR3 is TGTGCCGCCAGCCGGGACCTAGATGAAAAACTGTTTTTT.

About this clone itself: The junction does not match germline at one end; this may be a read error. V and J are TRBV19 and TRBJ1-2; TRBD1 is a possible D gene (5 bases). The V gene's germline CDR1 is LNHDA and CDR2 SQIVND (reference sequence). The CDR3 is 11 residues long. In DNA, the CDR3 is TGTGCCAGTAGTAGGGACCTGGAATTCCACTTC. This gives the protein CASSRDLEFHF.

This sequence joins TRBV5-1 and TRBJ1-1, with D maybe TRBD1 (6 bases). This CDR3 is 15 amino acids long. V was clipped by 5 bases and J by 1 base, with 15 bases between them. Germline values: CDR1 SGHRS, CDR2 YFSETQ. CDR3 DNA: TGCGCCAGCAGGAGTGGACACAGGGCGAACACTGAAGCTTTCTTT. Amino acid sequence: CASRSGHRANTEAFF. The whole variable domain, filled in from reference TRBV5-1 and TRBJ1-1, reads KAGVTQTPRYLIKTRGQQVTLSCSPISGHRSVSWYQQTPGQGLQFLFEYFSETQRNKGNFPGRFSGRQFSNSRSEMNVSTLELGDSALYLCASRSGHRANTEAFFGQGTRLTVV.